This TCR beta chain was sequenced in a study of T-cell reconstitution after alpha-beta-depleted transplantation in children. Comments on this clonotype: The antigen is not known.

During its preparation, the TCRbeta library received unique molecular identifiers. TCRdb used MiXCR to reprocess the PCR reads, holding one entry per CDR3 protein. The sample records about 980,000 distinct CDR3 sequences, roughly 31% being singletons. General study findings and limits: Recipient T cells and thymic progenitors that survived gave rise to the high TCRbeta diversity observed at day 60 in some patients.

This sequence originates from a boy in the first two years of life who had a stem cell transplant for SCID, so the T cells may come from the graft donor. The material sequenced was PBMCs, mostly from graft donor cells, taken 360 days after TCRalphabeta/CD19-depleted stem cell transplant.

The CDR3 region has the DNA TGTGCCAGCAGCTTGGTAGCGGGGGACAGGGGAGATGAGCAGTTCTTC. Translated: CASSLVAGDRGDEQFF. This chain uses TRBV5-5 with TRBJ2-1; a possible D gene is TRBD1 (10 bases). This CDR3 has 16 amino acids. Trimming took off 0 bases at V and 8 bases at J, with 18 bases between the two ends. Germline CDR1 reads SGHKS; CDR2 reads YYEKEE (reference sequence).